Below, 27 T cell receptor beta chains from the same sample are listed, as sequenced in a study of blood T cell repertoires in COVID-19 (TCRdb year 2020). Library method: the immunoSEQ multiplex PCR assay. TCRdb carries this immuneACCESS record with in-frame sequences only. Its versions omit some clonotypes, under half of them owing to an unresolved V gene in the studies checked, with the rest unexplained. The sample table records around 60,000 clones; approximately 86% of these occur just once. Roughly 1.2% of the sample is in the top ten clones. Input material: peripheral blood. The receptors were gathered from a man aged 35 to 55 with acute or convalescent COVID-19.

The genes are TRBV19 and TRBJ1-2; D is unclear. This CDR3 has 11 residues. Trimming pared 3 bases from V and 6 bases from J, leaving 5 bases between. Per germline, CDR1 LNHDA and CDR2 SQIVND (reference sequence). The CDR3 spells CASSIQDGYTF. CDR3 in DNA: TGTGCCAGTAGTATCCAGGATGGCTACACCTTC.

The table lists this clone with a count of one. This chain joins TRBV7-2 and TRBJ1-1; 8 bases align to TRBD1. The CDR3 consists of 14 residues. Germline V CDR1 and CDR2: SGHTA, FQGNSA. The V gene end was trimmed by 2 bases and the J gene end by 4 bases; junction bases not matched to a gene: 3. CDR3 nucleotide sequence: TGTGCCAGCAGCTTAATGACAGGGGTCACTGAAGCTTTCTTT. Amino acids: CASSLMTGVTEAFF.

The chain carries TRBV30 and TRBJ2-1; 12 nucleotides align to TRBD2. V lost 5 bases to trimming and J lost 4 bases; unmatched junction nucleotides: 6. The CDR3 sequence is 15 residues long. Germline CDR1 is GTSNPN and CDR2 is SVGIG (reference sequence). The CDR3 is CAWATSGGFYNEQFF. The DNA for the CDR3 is TGTGCCTGGGCAACTAGCGGGGGGTTTTACAATGAGCAGTTCTTC.

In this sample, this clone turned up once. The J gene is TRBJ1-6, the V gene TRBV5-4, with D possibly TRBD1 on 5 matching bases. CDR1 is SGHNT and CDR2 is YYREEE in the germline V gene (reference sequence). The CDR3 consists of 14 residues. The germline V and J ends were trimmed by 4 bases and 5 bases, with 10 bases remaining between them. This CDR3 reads CASSATVHNSPLHF. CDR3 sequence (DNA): TGTGCCAGCAGCGCGACAGTACATAATTCACCCCTCCACTTT.

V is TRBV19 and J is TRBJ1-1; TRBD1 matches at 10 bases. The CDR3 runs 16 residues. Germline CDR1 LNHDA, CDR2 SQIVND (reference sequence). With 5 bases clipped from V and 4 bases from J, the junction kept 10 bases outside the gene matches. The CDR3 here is CASSSRTGGSSTEAFF. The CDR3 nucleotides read TGTGCCAGTAGTTCCCGGACAGGGGGAAGCAGCACTGAAGCTTTCTTT. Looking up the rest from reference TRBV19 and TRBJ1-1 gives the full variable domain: DGGITQSPKYLFRKEGQNVTLSCEQNLNHDAMYWYRQDPGQGLRLIYYSQIVNDFQKGDIAEGYSVSREKKESFPLTVTSAQKNPTAFYLCASSSRTGGSSTEAFFGQGTRLTVV.

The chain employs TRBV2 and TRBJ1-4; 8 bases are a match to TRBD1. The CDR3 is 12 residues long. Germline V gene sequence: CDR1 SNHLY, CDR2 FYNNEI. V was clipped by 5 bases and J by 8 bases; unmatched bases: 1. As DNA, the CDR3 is TGTGCCAGCAGTCGGGACAGGGAAAAACTGTTTTTT. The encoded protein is CASSRDREKLFF.

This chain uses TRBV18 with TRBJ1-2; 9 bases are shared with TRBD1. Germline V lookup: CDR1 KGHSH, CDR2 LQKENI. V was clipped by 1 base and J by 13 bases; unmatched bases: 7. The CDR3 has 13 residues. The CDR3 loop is CASSPQDRGMITF. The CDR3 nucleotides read TGTGCCAGCTCACCACAGGACAGGGGAATGATCACCTTC.

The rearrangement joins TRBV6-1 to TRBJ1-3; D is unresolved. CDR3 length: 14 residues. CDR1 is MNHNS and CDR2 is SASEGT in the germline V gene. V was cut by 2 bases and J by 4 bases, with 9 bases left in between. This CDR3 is CASSESYGGNTIYF. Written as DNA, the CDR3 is TGTGCCAGCAGTGAAAGTTACGGGGGAAACACCATATATTTT.

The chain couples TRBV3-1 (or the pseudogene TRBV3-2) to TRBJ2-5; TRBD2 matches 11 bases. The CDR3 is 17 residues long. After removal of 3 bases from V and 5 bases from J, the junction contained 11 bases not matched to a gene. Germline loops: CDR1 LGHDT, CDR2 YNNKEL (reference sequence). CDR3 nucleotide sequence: TGTGCCAGCAGCCACTACGGGACTAGCGGAGAATTGGAGACCCAGTACTTC. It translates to CASSHYGTSGELETQYF.

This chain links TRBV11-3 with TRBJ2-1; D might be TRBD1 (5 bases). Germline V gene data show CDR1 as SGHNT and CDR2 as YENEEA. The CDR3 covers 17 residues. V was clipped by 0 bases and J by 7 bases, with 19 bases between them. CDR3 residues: CASSLDLGQGSLNEQFF. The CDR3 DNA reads TGTGCCAGCAGCTTAGATTTAGGGCAGGGCAGCCTTAATGAGCAGTTCTTC.

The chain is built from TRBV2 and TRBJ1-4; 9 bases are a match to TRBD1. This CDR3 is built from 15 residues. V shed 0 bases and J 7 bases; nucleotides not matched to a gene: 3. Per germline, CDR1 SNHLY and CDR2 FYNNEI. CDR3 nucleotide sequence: TGTGCCAGCAGTGAAGCGCACAGGGGGCTTGAAAAACTGTTTTTT. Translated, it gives CASSEAHRGLEKLFF.

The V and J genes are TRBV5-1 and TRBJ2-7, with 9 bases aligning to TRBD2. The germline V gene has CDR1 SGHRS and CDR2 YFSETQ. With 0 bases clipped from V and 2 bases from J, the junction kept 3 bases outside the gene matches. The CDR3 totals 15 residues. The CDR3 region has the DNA TGCGCCAGCAGCTTGGCTAGCGGGGATACCTACGAGCAGTACTTC. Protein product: CASSLASGDTYEQYF.

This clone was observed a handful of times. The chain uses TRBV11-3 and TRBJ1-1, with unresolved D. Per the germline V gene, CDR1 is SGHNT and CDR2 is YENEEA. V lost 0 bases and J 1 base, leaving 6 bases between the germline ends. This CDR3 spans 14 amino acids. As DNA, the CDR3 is TGTGCCAGCAGCTTAGATCTAACGAACACTGAAGCTTTCTTT. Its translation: CASSLDLTNTEAFF.

Here the CDR3 reads CASGTGFSGANVLTF. The CDR3 coding sequence is TGTGCCAGCGGGACAGGGTTCTCTGGGGCCAACGTCCTGACTTTC. The chain employs TRBV10-3 and TRBJ2-6; 9 nucleotides line up with TRBD1. Trimming cost V 10 bases and J 0 bases; bases outside gene matches: 4. The CDR3 contains 15 residues. Germline V gene data show CDR1 as ENHRY and CDR2 as SYGVKD.

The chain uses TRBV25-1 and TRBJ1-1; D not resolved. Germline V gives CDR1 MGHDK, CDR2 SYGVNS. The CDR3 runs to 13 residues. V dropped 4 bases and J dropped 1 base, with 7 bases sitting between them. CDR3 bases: TGTGCCAGCAGTGGTCGAGGGAACACTGAAGCTTTCTTT. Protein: CASSGRGNTEAFF.

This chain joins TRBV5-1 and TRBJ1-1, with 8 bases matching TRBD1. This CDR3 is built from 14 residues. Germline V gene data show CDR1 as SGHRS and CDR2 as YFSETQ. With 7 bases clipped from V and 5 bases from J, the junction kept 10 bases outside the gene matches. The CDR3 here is CASRAPGGATEAFF. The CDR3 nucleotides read TGCGCCAGCCGCGCCCCAGGGGGCGCGACTGAAGCTTTCTTT.

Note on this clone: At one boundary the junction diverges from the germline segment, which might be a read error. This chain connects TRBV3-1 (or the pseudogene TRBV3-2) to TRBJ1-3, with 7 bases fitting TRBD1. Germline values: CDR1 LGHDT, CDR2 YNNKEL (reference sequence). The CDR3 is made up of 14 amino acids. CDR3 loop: CASRQDRAGNTIYF. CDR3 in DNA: TGTGCCAGCAGACAAGACAGGGCTGGAAACACCATATATTTT.

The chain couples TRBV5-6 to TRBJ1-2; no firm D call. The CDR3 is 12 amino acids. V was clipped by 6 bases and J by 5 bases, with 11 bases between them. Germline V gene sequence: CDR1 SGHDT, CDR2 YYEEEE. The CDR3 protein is CASTGVGYGYTF. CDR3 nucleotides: TGTGCCAGCACGGGAGTCGGATATGGCTACACCTTC.

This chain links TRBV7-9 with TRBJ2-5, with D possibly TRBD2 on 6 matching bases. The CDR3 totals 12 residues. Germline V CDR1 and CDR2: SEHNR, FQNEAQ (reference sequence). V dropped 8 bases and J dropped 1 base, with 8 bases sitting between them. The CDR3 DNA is TGTGCCAGCGGGGGAGGCCAAGAGACCCAGTACTTC. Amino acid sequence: CASGGGQETQYF. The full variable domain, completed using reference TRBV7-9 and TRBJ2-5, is DTGVSQNPRHKITKRGQNVTFRCDPISEHNRLYWYRQTLGQGPEFLTYFQNEAQLEKSRLLSDRFSAERPKGSFSTLEIQRTEQGDSAMYLCASGGGQETQYFGPGTRLLVL.

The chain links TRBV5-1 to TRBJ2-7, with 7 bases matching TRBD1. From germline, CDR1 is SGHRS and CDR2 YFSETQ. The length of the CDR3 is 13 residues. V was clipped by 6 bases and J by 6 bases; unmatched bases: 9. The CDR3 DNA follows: TGCGCCAGCATGGAAGGGGGCAGAGGCGAGCAGTACTTC. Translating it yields CASMEGGRGEQYF.

In nucleotides, the CDR3 is TGTGCCATCAGTGAGAAACAGGGGCCCGACACCTTC. This gives the protein CAISEKQGPDTF. This chain links TRBV10-3 with TRBJ1-2; 7 bases align to TRBD1. V lost 2 bases and J lost 12; bases outside the gene matches: 6. This CDR3 comprises 12 residues. Germline V lookup: CDR1 ENHRY, CDR2 SYGVKD.

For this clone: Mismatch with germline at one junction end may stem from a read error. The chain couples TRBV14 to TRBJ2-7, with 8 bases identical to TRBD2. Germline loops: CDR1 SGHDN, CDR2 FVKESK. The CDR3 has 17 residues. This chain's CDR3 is CASSRKPPGTSSSEQYF. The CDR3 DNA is TGTGCCAGCAGCCGTAAGCCCCCCGGGACTAGTTCCTCCGAGCAGTACTTC.

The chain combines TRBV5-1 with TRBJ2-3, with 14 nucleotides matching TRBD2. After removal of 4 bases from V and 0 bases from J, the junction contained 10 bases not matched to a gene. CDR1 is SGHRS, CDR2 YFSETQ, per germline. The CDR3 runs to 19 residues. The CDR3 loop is CASSPGLAGGGPSTDTQYF. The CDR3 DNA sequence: TGCGCCAGCAGCCCCGGACTAGCGGGGGGAGGTCCTAGCACAGATACGCAGTATTTT.

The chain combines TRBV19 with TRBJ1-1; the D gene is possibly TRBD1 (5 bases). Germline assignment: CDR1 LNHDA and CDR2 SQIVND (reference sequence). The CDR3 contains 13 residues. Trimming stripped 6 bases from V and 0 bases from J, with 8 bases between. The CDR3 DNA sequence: TGTGCCAGTAGATTACAGGTGAACACTGAAGCTTTCTTT. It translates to CASRLQVNTEAFF.

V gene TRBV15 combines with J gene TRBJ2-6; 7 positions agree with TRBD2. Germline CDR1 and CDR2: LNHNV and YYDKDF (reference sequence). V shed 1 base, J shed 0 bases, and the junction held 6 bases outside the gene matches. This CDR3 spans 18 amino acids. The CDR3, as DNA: TGTGCCACCAGCAGAGCCTCGGGACTAACCTCTGGGGCCAACGTCCTGACTTTC. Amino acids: CATSRASGLTSGANVLTF.

CDR3: CASSKMTGFDYGYTF. The CDR3 region has the DNA TGTGCCAGCAGTAAAATGACAGGTTTTGACTATGGCTACACCTTC. The chain employs TRBV6-5 and TRBJ1-2; perhaps TRBD1 as D (6 bases). Germline V gene sequence: CDR1 MNHEY, CDR2 SVGAGI. The CDR3 is 15 amino acids. The V end lost 5 bases, the J end lost 3 bases, and 16 bases lay between the germline ends.

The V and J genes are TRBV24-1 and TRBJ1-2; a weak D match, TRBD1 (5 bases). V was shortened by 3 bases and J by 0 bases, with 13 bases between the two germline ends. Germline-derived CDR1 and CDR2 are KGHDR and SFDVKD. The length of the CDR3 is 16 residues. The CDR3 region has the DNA TGTGCCACCAGTGATCCCCATCAGGGATCTAACTATGGCTACACCTTC. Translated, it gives CATSDPHQGSNYGYTF.